These T cell receptor beta chains were read from a single sample in a study of CD8 T cells in ankylosing spondylitis. TCRdb analysed the 5' RACE reads with MiXCR anew, one entry per CDR3 protein. The sample lists around 770,000 distinct CDR3 sequences; around 11% were seen once. Sample: blood, either unsorted or a sorted T cell fraction (not recorded which). These receptors were taken from a male donor with ankylosing spondylitis. Both conserved end residues are part of each CDR3. A D gene is named only where the DNA matches it firmly. Size is stated for part of the rows, as once, few or many counts, or as a class when the clone is expanded.

d_gene: -
v_gene: TRBV12-3/TRBV12-4
abundance: -
j_gene: TRBJ2-7
CDR3nt: TGTGCCAGCAGTTTGAACAGGGTTGGAGAGCAGTACTTC
CDR3aa: CASSLNRVGEQYF

d_gene: -
v_gene: TRBV11-2
abundance: few
j_gene: TRBJ2-1
CDR3nt: TGTGCCAGCCACCTGGCGGGAACTTACAATGAGCAGTTCTTC
CDR3aa: CASHLAGTYNEQFF

d_gene: -
v_gene: TRBV7-2
abundance: few
j_gene: TRBJ2-2
CDR3nt: TGTGCCAGCAGCCCACTGCATCCGGCGAACACCGGGGAGCTGTTTTTT
CDR3aa: CASSPLHPANTGELFF

d_gene: -
v_gene: TRBV2
abundance: -
j_gene: TRBJ2-3
CDR3nt: TGTGCCAGCAGTGAGGCCCCCGGGCCAGGAGATACGCAGTATTTT
CDR3aa: CASSEAPGPGDTQYF

d_gene: TRBD2
v_gene: TRBV5-1
abundance: few
j_gene: TRBJ2-1
CDR3nt: TGCGCCAGCAGGCTAACCGGGACTAGCTCCTACAATGAGCAGTTCTTC
CDR3aa: CASRLTGTSSYNEQFF

d_gene: -
v_gene: TRBV29-1
abundance: many
j_gene: TRBJ2-5
CDR3nt: TGCAGCGTTCTGAAAGCGGAAAGGGTCCAAGAGACCCAGTACTTC
CDR3aa: CSVLKAERVQETQYF

d_gene: TRBD2
v_gene: TRBV10-3
abundance: few
j_gene: TRBJ2-5
CDR3nt: TGTGCCATCAGTGTCTCTCTAGCGGGGGGTGAGACCCAGTACTTC
CDR3aa: CAISVSLAGGETQYF

d_gene: TRBD1
v_gene: TRBV20-1
abundance: -
j_gene: TRBJ2-7
CDR3nt: TGCAGTGCTAAAATTTCAGGTCAGGGGGCCTACGAGCAGTACTTC
CDR3aa: CSAKISGQGAYEQYF

d_gene: -
v_gene: TRBV19
abundance: -
j_gene: TRBJ2-7
CDR3nt: TGTGCCAGTAGTATAGGGCTAACCTACGAGCAGTACTTC
CDR3aa: CASSIGLTYEQYF

d_gene: -
v_gene: TRBV7-2
abundance: few
j_gene: TRBJ1-1
CDR3nt: TGTGCCAGCAGCTTAATGTCCTTAGGGACTGAAGCTTTCTTT
CDR3aa: CASSLMSLGTEAFF

d_gene: -
v_gene: TRBV6-5
abundance: few
j_gene: TRBJ1-3
CDR3nt: TGTGCCAGCAATTTCCTCGGCGGTTTACACGGAAACACCATATATTTT
CDR3aa: CASNFLGGLHGNTIYF